The 30 T cell receptor beta chains listed next were all sequenced from one sample in a study of T cell clonality in common variable immunodeficiency. Generated by immunoSEQ multiplex PCR, the TCRdb table keeps only in-frame clones and is missing some. The data show about 34,000 clones, with none appearing a single time. The source material was peripheral blood mononuclear cells. Source of these receptors: a person aged 18 to 75 in good health.

Ten or more counts support this clone. The CDR3 bases that were read are TGTGCCAGCATACGGGGGGCCTCGGTCGCTGAG. This encodes CASIRGASVAE. The whole CDR3 protein is CASIRGASVAEQFF. The genes are TRBV5-6 and TRBJ2-1, with a tentative D call TRBD2 (7 bases). The missing CDR3 end, 3 residues past where the read stops, is filled in from the germline J gene. Trimming took 6 bases from V and 9 from J, leaving 19 bases between them. This CDR3 region has 14 residues. From germline, CDR1 is SGHDT and CDR2 YYEEEE.

This clone was seen at least ten times. CDR3 DNA, as far as it was read: TGTGCCAGTAAGGCCGCTAGCTCTGGAAACACC. Translating it yields CASKAASSGNT. The whole CDR3 sequence is CASKAASSGNTIYF. The genes are TRBV19 and TRBJ1-3; no reliable D call. The observed sequence ends 3 residues before the CDR3 terminus, with the missing tail filled in from the germline J gene. Germline V gene data show CDR1 as LNHDA and CDR2 as SQIVND (reference sequence). This CDR3 is 14 amino acids long. V lost 7 bases and J lost 0, with 10 bases in between.

Many counts were recorded for this clone. The sequence runs out 3 residues before the end of the CDR3; the remainder is reconstructed from the germline J gene. The rearrangement links TRBV6-1 to TRBJ1-6; unclear D gene. The CDR3 contains 13 residues. Germline-derived CDR1 and CDR2 are MNHNS and SASEGT. V gave up 3 bases and J gave up 5 bases, with 5 bases separating them. Incomplete CDR3 DNA: TGTGCCAGCAGTGACACTGATAATTCACCC. Amino acid sequence: CASSDTDNSP. The CDR3 reads in full as CASSDTDNSPLHF.

This clone occurred many times. The read gets to within 3 residues of the CDR3 end, and the germline J gene fills in the rest. The gene calls are TRBV6-1 and TRBJ2-7; TRBD1 might be the D (6 bases). The CDR3 loop spans 15 amino acids. Germline-derived CDR1 and CDR2 are MNHNS and SASEGT. Trimming cost V 4 bases and J 5 bases, with 18 bases left between them. CDR3 bases read: TGTGCCAGCAGTGCGCAAGCAGGGGAAAGTGACGAG. It translates to CASSAQAGESDE. The entire CDR3 sequence reads CASSAQAGESDEQYF.

In this sample, this clone turned up a few times. The CDR3 end lies 3 residues beyond the end of the read and is filled in from the germline J gene. This sequence joins TRBV7-9 and TRBJ1-1; D gene ambiguous. The CDR3 covers 14 residues. V lost 5 bases to trimming and J lost 2 bases, with 12 bases between them. The germline CDR1 and CDR2 sequences are SEHNR and FQNEAQ (reference sequence). CDR3 sequence reads: CASSTQTSNTEAFF. CDR3 DNA, as far as it was read: TGTGCCAGCAGCACCCAGACAAGCAACACTGAA. Complete variable domain (other parts from reference TRBV7-9 and TRBJ1-1): DTGVSQNPRHKITKRGQNVTFRCDPISEHNRLYWYRQTLGQGPEFLTYFQNEAQLEKSRLLSDRFSAERPKGSFSTLEIQRTEQGDSAMYLCASSTQTSNTEAFFGQGTRLTVV.

This clone was observed many times. CDR3 in amino acids: CASSIEAGGSYNEQFF. The part of the CDR3 DNA that was read is TGTGCCAGTAGTATAGAGGCGGGAGGATCCTACAATGAG. This rearrangement joins TRBV19 to TRBJ2-1; 8 nucleotides agree with TRBD2. The observed sequence ends 3 residues before the CDR3 terminus, with the missing tail filled in from the germline J gene. The CDR3 totals 16 residues. Germline-derived CDR1 and CDR2 are LNHDA and SQIVND (reference sequence). Trimming removed 0 bases from V and 1 base from J; junction bases left unmatched: 2.

In this sample, this clone turned up many times. From the germline J gene comes the end of the CDR3, since the read stops 3 residues before it. The V and J genes are TRBV30 and TRBJ1-1, with D tentatively TRBD1 (5 bases). Germline V gene sequence: CDR1 GTSNPN, CDR2 SVGIG (reference sequence). The V gene lost 4 bases and the J gene lost 5 bases, with 17 bases spanning the gap. This CDR3 spans 14 amino acids. CDR3 in amino acids: CAWTGERRGTEAFF. CDR3 DNA (partial): TGTGCCTGGACGGGGGAAAGGAGGGGAACTGAA. Based on the CDR3 plus reference TRBV30 and TRBJ1-1, the full variable domain is SQTIHQWPATLVQPVGSPLSLECTVEGTSNPNLYWYRQAAGRGLQLLFYSVGIGQISSEVPQNLSASRPQDRQFILSSKKLLLSDSGFYLCAWTGERRGTEAFFGQGTRLTVV.

This clone came up many times. The CDR3 sequence: CASSGPGLAVFNEQFF. The sequenced CDR3 bases are TGTGCCAGCAGTGGCCCGGGACTAGCTGTTTTCAATGAG. This chain joins TRBV6-1 and TRBJ2-1; TRBD2 aligns across 9 bases. The read is 3 residues too short to cover the CDR3 end, so that end is filled in from the germline J gene. Germline loops: CDR1 MNHNS, CDR2 SASEGT. V was pared by 4 bases and J by 6 bases, with 10 bases of the junction left unmatched. The CDR3 spans 16 residues.

This clone was observed many times. With the read ending 3 residues before the CDR3 end, the germline J gene is used to fill in that end. V is TRBV9 and J is TRBJ2-7, with no clear D. Germline CDR1 reads SGDLS; CDR2 reads YYNGEE. CDR3 length: 15 amino acids. Trimming stripped 0 bases from V and 0 bases from J, with 10 bases between. Here the CDR3 reads CASSVEGSASYEQYF. The CDR3 DNA, read in part, is TGTGCCAGCAGCGTAGAGGGTTCCGCCTCCTACGAG.

This clone was counted ten times or more. The CDR3 end lies 3 residues beyond the end of the read and is filled in from the germline J gene. The genes are TRBV20-1 and TRBJ1-5, with D perhaps matching TRBD1 (5 bases). V was clipped by 6 bases and J by 3 bases, with 18 bases between them. CDR1 is DFQATT, CDR2 SNEGSKA, per germline (reference sequence). The CDR3 consists of 15 residues. CDR3 DNA, as far as it was read: TGCAGTGCCTTGAAGCGGGGCGGTAACAATCAGCCC. This gives the protein CSALKRGGNNQP. In full, the CDR3 is CSALKRGGNNQPQHF.

CDR3 protein: CASSAYQGNEQFF. CDR3 DNA, as far as it was read: TGTGCCAGCAGCGCCTACCAGGGGAATGAG. V and J are TRBV7-7 and TRBJ2-1; a possible D gene is TRBD1 (6 bases). From the germline J gene comes the end of the CDR3, since the read stops 3 residues before it. Deletions cut 5 bases from V and 7 bases from J, with 12 bases between. Germline assignment: CDR1 SSHAT and CDR2 FNYEAQ (reference sequence). CDR3 length: 13 residues.

This clone was detected many times. The sequenced fragment ends 3 residues before the CDR3 boundary, so the rest is inferred from the germline J gene. The rearrangement uses TRBV19 and TRBJ2-7, with 7 bases identical to TRBD2. The CDR3 consists of 15 residues. V lost 10 bases to trimming and J lost 4 bases; unmatched junction nucleotides: 16. CDR1 and CDR2 from the germline V gene are LNHDA and SQIVND (reference sequence). The CDR3 here is CATNRGGGRTYEQYF. CDR3 bases read: TGTGCCACAAACCGAGGCGGCGGGAGAACATACGAG.

This clone was detected ten times or more. The read gets to within 3 residues of the CDR3 end, and the germline J gene fills in the rest. The genes are TRBV28 and TRBJ2-7; no clear D gene. Germline V CDR1 and CDR2: MDHEN, SYDVKM. V lost 3 bases, J lost 2 bases, and 5 bases lay in between. There are 12 residues in the CDR3. The CDR3 loop is CASSFPAYEQYF. The sequenced part of the CDR3 DNA is TGTGCCAGCAGTTTCCCTGCCTACGAG.

This clone was counted ten times or more. The read ends 3 residues shy of where the CDR3 ends; the end is completed using the germline J gene. The chain employs TRBV30 and TRBJ2-5; a weak D match, TRBD1 (5 bases). The CDR3 has 12 amino acids. Looked up from germline, CDR1 is GTSNPN and CDR2 is SVGIG (reference sequence). V lost 2 bases, J lost 5 bases, and 9 bases lay in between. CDR3 DNA (partial): TGTGCCTGGAGTCGACAGAGGGAGACC. Translating it yields CAWSRQRET. The complete CDR3 reads CAWSRQRETQYF. The full variable domain, in which reference TRBV30 and TRBJ2-5 provide the parts outside the CDR3, is SQTIHQWPATLVQPVGSPLSLECTVEGTSNPNLYWYRQAAGRGLQLLFYSVGIGQISSEVPQNLSASRPQDRQFILSSKKLLLSDSGFYLCAWSRQRETQYFGPGTRLLVL.

This clone was counted many times. The DNA ends 3 residues before the CDR3 does, and the rest of the CDR3 is filled in from the germline J gene. This rearrangement joins TRBV7-7 to TRBJ2-7; 10 nucleotides match TRBD1. There are 14 residues in the CDR3. Germline lookup yields CDR1 SSHAT and CDR2 FNYEAQ (reference sequence). Trimming at V came to 5 bases and at J to 2 bases, leaving 3 bases not matched to a gene. CDR3 protein: CASSPGQGTYEQYF. The sequenced CDR3 bases are TGTGCCAGCAGCCCGGGACAGGGGACCTACGAG.

Many counts were recorded for this clone. The CDR3 end is not reached by the read, which stops 3 residues before it; the germline J gene fills it in. V is TRBV5-1 and J is TRBJ2-1; a possible D gene is TRBD2 (6 bases). The germline CDR1 and CDR2 sequences are SGHRS and YFSETQ. This CDR3 has 20 amino acids. The V end lost 0 bases, the J end lost 5 bases, and 27 bases lay between the germline ends. The CDR3 loop is CASSLVIGLLADKTNNEQFF. The sequenced part of the CDR3 DNA is TGCGCCAGCAGCTTGGTAATAGGCTTATTAGCGGACAAAACCAACAATGAG. The full variable domain, with the rest looked up from reference TRBV5-1 and TRBJ2-1, is KAGVTQTPRYLIKTRGQQVTLSCSPISGHRSVSWYQQTPGQGLQFLFEYFSETQRNKGNFPGRFSGRQFSNSRSEMNVSTLELGDSALYLCASSLVIGLLADKTNNEQFFGPGTRLTVL.

This clone was observed a few times. The CDR3 is cut off 3 residues early in the read; its end comes from the germline J gene. The chain uses TRBV11-1 and TRBJ1-2; D call uncertain. CDR3 size: 12 residues. Germline V gene lookup returns CDR1 SGHAT and CDR2 FQDESV (reference sequence). The DNA read from the CDR3 is TGTGCCAGCAGCTCGAGCGGTTCCGGC. Protein: CASSSSGSG. The whole CDR3 protein is CASSSSGSGYTF.

This clone came up many times. The missing CDR3 end, 3 residues past where the read stops, is filled in from the germline J gene. The chain carries TRBV5-4 and TRBJ2-1; D might be TRBD2 (6 bases). Per germline, CDR1 SGHNT and CDR2 YYREEE (reference sequence). Between the trimmed V and J ends, which lost 0 bases and 7 bases, there was a span of 17 bases. This CDR3 contains 16 residues. CDR3 sequence: CASSLAATVRGNEQFF. The DNA read from the CDR3 is TGTGCCAGCAGCTTGGCCGCGACAGTCCGGGGGAATGAG.

This clone showed up many times. The read falls 3 residues short of the CDR3 end, and the missing part is taken from the germline J gene. The rearrangement links TRBV5-4 to TRBJ1-2; D uncertain. Looked up from germline, CDR1 is SGHNT and CDR2 is YYREEE (reference sequence). The length of the CDR3 is 14 residues. The CDR3 spells CASSLDTITHGYTF. The part of the CDR3 DNA that was read is TGTGCCAGCAGCTTGGACACTATAACTCACGGC.

Ten or more counts support this clone. The sequenced fragment ends 3 residues before the CDR3 boundary, so the rest is inferred from the germline J gene. This chain joins TRBV14 and TRBJ2-5, with D possibly TRBD2 on 6 matching bases. This CDR3 is 13 amino acids long. The germline V and J ends were trimmed by 2 bases and 4 bases, with 8 bases remaining between them. Germline CDR1 is SGHDN and CDR2 is FVKESK. The chain's CDR3 is CASSQRRGETQYF. The sequenced CDR3 bases are TGTGCCAGCAGCCAAAGGAGGGGAGAGACC.

This clone was observed at least ten times. The covered CDR3 bases are TGCAGTGCTAGAAAAGACTCGGGCGGGGAG. This codes for CSARKDSGGE. The whole CDR3 is CSARKDSGGELFF. The chain joins TRBV20-1 to TRBJ2-2; unclear D gene. The sequenced fragment ends 3 residues before the CDR3 boundary, so the rest is inferred from the germline J gene. The CDR3 contains 13 residues. Germline lookup yields CDR1 DFQATT and CDR2 SNEGSKA (reference sequence). V dropped 2 bases and J dropped 7 bases, with 11 bases sitting between them.

To note about this clone: The read ends 3 residues shy of where the CDR3 ends; the end is completed using the germline J gene. The chain employs TRBV11-2 and TRBJ1-2, with a possible D match to TRBD1 (5 bases). CDR3 size: 15 residues. Germline CDR1 and CDR2: SGHAT and FQNNGV. The V end was cut by 5 bases, the J end by 5 bases, with 18 bases between. This CDR3 reads CASSLNRVQGYGYTF. Partial CDR3 DNA: TGTGCCAGCAGCCTTAATAGGGTGCAGGGATATGGC.

There are many counts of this clone. The read ends 3 residues shy of where the CDR3 ends; the end is completed using the germline J gene. The chain joins TRBV20-1 to TRBJ2-7, with TRBD2 identical over 10 bases. Germline V CDR1 and CDR2: DFQATT, SNEGSKA (reference sequence). V shed 3 bases, J shed 2 bases, and the junction held 10 bases outside the gene matches. This CDR3 is 16 amino acids long. The CDR3 loop is CSASPPASGSAYEQYF. CDR3 DNA, as far as it was read: TGCAGTGCTAGCCCCCCAGCTAGCGGGAGTGCCTACGAG.

This clone was found many times. The read falls 3 residues short of the CDR3 end, and the missing part is taken from the germline J gene. This rearrangement joins TRBV18 to TRBJ1-5, with 8 nucleotides matching TRBD1. Trimming cost V 6 bases and J 6 bases; bases outside gene matches: 4. This CDR3 has 13 residues. CDR1 KGHSH and CDR2 LQKENI come from the germline V gene. The CDR3 protein is CASSGTGGQPQHF. CDR3 DNA, as far as it was read: TGTGCCAGCTCCGGGACAGGCGGTCAGCCC.

This clone was recorded at least ten times. The read ends 3 residues early relative to the CDR3; the germline J gene fills the gap. V and J are TRBV27 and TRBJ1-6; the match to TRBD1 covers 7 bases. The CDR3 has 15 amino acids. Looked up from germline, CDR1 is MNHEY and CDR2 is SMNVEV (reference sequence). The V and J ends lost 5 bases and 7 bases, in that order; junction bases with no gene match: 8. This CDR3 reads CASSPQTGRNSPLHF. The CDR3 bases that were read are TGTGCCAGCAGTCCACAGACAGGGAGAAATTCACCC.

In this sample, this clone turned up many times. The read is 3 residues too short to cover the CDR3 end, so that end is filled in from the germline J gene. The chain couples TRBV6-1 to TRBJ2-7; D uncertain. Germline CDR1 and CDR2: MNHNS and SASEGT. V shed 4 bases and J shed 6 bases, with 13 bases lying between them. The CDR3 runs 13 residues. The CDR3 sequence: CASSVSDEVEQYF. The CDR3 bases that were read are TGTGCCAGCAGTGTGAGCGACGAGGTCGAG.

In its sample, this clone was seen many times. The read terminates 3 residues ahead of where the CDR3 ends, so the germline J gene completes it. V usage is TRBV19 and J usage is TRBJ1-5; 7 nucleotides agree with TRBD1. J lost 3 bases, V lost 6 bases, and 8 bases had no gene match. Germline CDR1 and CDR2: LNHDA and SQIVND (reference sequence). This CDR3 is 15 amino acids long. The DNA read from the CDR3 is TGTGCCAGTAGGCCCGGGGACAGACACAATCAGCCC. Amino acid sequence: CASRPGDRHNQP. The whole CDR3 region reads CASRPGDRHNQPQHF.

This clone was picked up many times. The sequence runs out 3 residues before the end of the CDR3; the remainder is reconstructed from the germline J gene. The chain has TRBV2 and TRBJ2-7; TRBD2 agrees at 7 bases. CDR1 and CDR2 from the germline V gene are SNHLY and FYNNEI. The J segment lost 3 bases and the V segment lost 6 bases, leaving 5 bases of the junction unmatched. The CDR3 is 13 residues long. The CDR3: CASSETSSYEQYF. Partial CDR3 DNA: TGTGCCAGCAGCGAGACTAGCAGCTACGAG.

This clone was observed at least ten times. The CDR3 is cut off 3 residues early in the read; its end comes from the germline J gene. The J gene is TRBJ2-6, the V gene TRBV20-1; D might be TRBD1 (6 bases). The CDR3 length is 15 residues. Trimming stripped 4 bases from V and 0 bases from J, with 10 bases between. CDR1 and CDR2 from the germline V gene are DFQATT and SNEGSKA (reference sequence). CDR3 in amino acids: CSANTQGSGANVLTF. Partial CDR3 DNA: TGCAGTGCTAACACACAGGGCTCTGGGGCCAACGTC.

This clone was found many times. Read coverage stops 3 residues before the CDR3 terminus; the germline J gene supplies the remainder. The J gene is TRBJ1-4, the V gene TRBV28; tentatively, D is TRBD1 (5 bases). Germline assignment: CDR1 MDHEN and CDR2 SYDVKM. V was clipped by 2 bases and J by 8 bases, with 24 bases between them. The CDR3 runs to 18 residues. The sequenced CDR3 bases are TGTGCCAGCAGTTTAAGCCCTCATATCTGGCAGGGCCGGGAAAAA. It codes for CASSLSPHIWQGREK. The full CDR3 protein reads CASSLSPHIWQGREKLFF.